This T cell receptor (beta chain) was found in a study of cytomegalovirus exposure and HLA in healthy donors. General study results and limits: Cytomegalovirus-associated status was assigned to about 180 TCR beta chains.

Assay used: immunoSEQ multiplex PCR; TCRdb lists only in-frame clones, some missing. The profile shows approximately 120,000 clones, 89% of them singletons. As for this clone: The antigen is unknown.

This CDR3 contains 18 residues. The germline CDR1 and CDR2 sequences are LNHDA and SQIVND (reference sequence). The J segment lost 0 bases and the V segment lost 6 bases, leaving 14 bases of the junction unmatched. The sequence was collected from a woman aged 18-35 years in good health and CMV-seronegative. The genes are TRBV19 and TRBJ1-5; 7 bases fit TRBD1. Sequencing input: PBMCs. The CDR3 reads CASRRQGVSPYSNQPQHF. As DNA, the CDR3 is TGTGCCAGTAGACGCCAGGGGGTATCCCCATATAGCAATCAGCCCCAGCATTTT.